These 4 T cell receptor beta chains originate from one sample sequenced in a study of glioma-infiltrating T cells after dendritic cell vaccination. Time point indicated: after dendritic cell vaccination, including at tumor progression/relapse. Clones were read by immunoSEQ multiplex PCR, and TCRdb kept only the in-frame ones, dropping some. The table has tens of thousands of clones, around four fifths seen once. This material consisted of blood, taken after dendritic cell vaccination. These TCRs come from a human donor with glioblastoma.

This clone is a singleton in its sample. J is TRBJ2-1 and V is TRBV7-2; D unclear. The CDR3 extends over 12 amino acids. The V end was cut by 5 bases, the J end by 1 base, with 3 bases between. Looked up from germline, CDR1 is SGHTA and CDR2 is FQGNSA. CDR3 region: CASSPSYNEQFF. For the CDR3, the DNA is TGTGCCAGCAGCCCATCCTACAATGAGCAGTTCTTC.

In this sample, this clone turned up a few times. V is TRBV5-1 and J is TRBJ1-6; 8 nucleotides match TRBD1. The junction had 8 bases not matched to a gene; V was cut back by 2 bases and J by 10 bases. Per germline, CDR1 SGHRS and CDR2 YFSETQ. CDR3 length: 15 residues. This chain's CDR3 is CASSFGQGIRSPLHF. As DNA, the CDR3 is TGCGCCAGCAGCTTTGGACAGGGAATAAGGTCACCCCTCCACTTT.

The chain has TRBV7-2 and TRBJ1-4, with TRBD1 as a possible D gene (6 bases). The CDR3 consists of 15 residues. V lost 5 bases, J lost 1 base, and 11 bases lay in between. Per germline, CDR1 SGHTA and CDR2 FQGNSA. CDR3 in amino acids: CASSHMDRTNEKLFF. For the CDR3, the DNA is TGTGCCAGCAGCCATATGGACAGAACTAATGAAAAACTGTTTTTT.

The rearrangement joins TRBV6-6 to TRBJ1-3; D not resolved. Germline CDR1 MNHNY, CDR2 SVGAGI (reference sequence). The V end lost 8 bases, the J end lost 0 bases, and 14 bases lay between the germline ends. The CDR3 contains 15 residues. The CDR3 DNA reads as TGTGCCAGCGCCCCAAACACAGACTCTGGAAACACCATATATTTT. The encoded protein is CASAPNTDSGNTIYF.